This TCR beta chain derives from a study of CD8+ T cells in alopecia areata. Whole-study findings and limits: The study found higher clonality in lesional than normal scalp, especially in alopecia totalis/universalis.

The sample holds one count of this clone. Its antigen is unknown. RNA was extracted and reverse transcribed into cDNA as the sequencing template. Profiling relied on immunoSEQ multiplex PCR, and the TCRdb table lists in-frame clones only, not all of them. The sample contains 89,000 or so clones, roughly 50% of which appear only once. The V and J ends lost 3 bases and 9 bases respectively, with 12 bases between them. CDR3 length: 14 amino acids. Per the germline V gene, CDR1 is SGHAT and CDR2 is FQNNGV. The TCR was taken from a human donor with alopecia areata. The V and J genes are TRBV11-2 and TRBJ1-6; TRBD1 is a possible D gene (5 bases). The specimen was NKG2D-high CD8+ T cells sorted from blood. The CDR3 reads CASSFQGTPSPLHF. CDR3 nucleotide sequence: TGTGCCAGCAGCTTTCAGGGCACCCCTTCACCCCTCCACTTT.